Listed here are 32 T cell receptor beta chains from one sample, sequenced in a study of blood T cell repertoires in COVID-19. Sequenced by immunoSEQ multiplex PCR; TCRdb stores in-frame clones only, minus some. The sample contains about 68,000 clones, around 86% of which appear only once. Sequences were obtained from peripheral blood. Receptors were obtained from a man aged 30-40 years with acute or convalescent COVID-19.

CDR3 DNA sequence: TGCGCCAGCAGCTTGGGTACAGGGATCTACGAGCAGTACTTC. Amino acid sequence: CASSLGTGIYEQYF. The rearrangement uses TRBV5-1 and TRBJ2-7; the D gene is possibly TRBD1 (6 bases). CDR1 is SGHRS and CDR2 is YFSETQ in the germline V gene. This CDR3 spans 14 amino acids. With 0 bases removed from V and 3 bases from J, the gap between germline ends came to 10 bases.

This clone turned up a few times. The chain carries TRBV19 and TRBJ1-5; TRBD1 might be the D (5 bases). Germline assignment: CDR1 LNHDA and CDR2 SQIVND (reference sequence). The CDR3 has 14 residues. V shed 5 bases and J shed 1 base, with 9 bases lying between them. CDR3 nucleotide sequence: TGTGCCAGTAGTTTTGGGGGGAGCAATCAGCCCCAGCATTTT. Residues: CASSFGGSNQPQHF.

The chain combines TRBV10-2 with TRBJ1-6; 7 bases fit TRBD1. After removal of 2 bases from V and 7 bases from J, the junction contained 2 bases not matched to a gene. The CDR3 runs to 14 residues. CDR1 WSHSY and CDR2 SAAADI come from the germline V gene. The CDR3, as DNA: TGCGCCAGCAGTGAGACGGGACAGAATTCACCCCTCCACTTT. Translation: CASSETGQNSPLHF.

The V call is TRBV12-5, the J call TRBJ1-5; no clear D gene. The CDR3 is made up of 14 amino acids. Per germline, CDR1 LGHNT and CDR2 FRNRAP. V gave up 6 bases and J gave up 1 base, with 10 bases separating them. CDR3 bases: TGTGCTAGTGGCCCTGACACCAGCAATCAGCCCCAGCATTTT. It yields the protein CASGPDTSNQPQHF.

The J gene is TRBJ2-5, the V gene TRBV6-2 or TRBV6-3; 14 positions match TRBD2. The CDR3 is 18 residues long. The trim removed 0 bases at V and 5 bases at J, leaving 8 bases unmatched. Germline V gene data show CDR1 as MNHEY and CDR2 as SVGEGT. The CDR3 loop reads CASSYSTSGRAGRETQYF. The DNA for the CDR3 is TGTGCCAGCAGTTACTCGACTAGCGGGAGGGCTGGACGGGAGACCCAGTACTTC.

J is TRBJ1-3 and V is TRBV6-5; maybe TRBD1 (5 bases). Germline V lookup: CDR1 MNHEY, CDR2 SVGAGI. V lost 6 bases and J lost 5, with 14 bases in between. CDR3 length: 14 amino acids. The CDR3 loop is CASRRDSTRNTIYF. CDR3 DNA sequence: TGTGCCAGCAGGAGAGACAGCACTCGAAACACCATATATTTT.

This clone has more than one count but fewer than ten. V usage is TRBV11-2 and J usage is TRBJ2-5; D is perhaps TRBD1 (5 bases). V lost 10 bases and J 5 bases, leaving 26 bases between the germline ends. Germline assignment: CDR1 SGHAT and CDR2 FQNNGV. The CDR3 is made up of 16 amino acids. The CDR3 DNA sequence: TGTGCCACCCTCCTCAGGGATTCCCCATTCGATGAGACCCAGTACTTC. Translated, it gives CATLLRDSPFDETQYF. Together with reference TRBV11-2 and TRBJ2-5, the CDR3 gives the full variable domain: EAGVAQSPRYKIIEKRQSVAFWCNPISGHATLYWYQQILGQGPKLLIQFQNNGVVDDSQLPKDRFSAERLKGVDSTLKIQPAKLEDSAVYLCATLLRDSPFDETQYFGPGTRLLVL.

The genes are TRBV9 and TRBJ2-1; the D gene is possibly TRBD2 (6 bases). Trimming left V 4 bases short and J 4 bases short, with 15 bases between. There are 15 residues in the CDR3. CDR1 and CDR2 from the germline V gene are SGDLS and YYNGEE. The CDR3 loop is CASSYDSGLYNEQFF. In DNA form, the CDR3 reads TGTGCCAGCAGCTACGATAGCGGTCTATACAATGAGCAGTTCTTC. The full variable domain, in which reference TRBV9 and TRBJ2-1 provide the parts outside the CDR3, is DSGVTQTPKHLITATGQRVTLRCSPRSGDLSVYWYQQSLDQGLQFLIQYYNGEERAKGNILERFSAQQFPDLHSELNLSSLELGDSALYFCASSYDSGLYNEQFFGPGTRLTVL.

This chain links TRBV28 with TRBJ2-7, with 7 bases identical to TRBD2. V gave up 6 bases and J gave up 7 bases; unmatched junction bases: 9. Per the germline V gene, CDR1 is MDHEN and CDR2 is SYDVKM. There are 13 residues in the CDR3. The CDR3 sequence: CASRRGLVVEQYF. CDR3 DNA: TGTGCCAGCAGACGCGGACTAGTTGTGGAGCAGTACTTC.

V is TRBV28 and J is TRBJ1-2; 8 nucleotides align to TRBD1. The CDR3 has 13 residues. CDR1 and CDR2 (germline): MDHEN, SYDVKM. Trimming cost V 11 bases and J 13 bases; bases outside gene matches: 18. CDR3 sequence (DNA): TGTGCCGGCAAGCCCCGCGAGGACAGGGTGCTCACCTTC. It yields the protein CAGKPREDRVLTF.

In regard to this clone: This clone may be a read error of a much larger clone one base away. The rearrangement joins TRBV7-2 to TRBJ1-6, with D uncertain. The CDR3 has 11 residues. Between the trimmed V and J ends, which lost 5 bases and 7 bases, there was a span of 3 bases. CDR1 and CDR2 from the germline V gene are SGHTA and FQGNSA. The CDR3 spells CASSQNSPLHF. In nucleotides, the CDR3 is TGTGCCAGCAGCCAAAATTCACCCCTCCACTTT. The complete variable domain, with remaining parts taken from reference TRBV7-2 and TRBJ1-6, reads GAGVSQSPSNKVTEKGKDVELRCDPISGHTALYWYRQSLGQGLEFLIYFQGNSAPDKSGLPSDRFSAERTGGSVSTLTIQRTQQEDSAVYLCASSQNSPLHFGNGTRLTVT.

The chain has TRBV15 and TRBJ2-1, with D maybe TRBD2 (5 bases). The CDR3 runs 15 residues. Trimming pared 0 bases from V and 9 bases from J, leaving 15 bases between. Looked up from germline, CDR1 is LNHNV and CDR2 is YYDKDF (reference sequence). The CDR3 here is CATSRDRVGAGEQFF. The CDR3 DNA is TGTGCCACCAGCAGAGATAGAGTGGGAGCCGGTGAGCAGTTCTTC.

This chain's CDR3 is CASSSGRQYETQYF. As DNA, the CDR3 is TGTGCCAGCTCTAGCGGGAGGCAGTATGAGACCCAGTACTTC. The rearrangement links TRBV3-1 (or the pseudogene TRBV3-2) to TRBJ2-5; 11 positions agree with TRBD2. J was trimmed by 5 bases and V by 8 bases; bases with no gene match: 7. Germline CDR1 LGHDT, CDR2 YNNKEL (reference sequence). CDR3 size: 14 residues.

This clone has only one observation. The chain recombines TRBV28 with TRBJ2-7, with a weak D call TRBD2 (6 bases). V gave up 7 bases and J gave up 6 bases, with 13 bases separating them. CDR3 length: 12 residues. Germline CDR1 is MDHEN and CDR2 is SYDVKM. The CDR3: CASTTLGGEQYF. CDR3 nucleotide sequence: TGTGCCAGCACCACGTTGGGGGGCGAGCAGTACTTC. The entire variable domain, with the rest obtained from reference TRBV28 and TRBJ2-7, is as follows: DVKVTQSSRYLVKRTGEKVFLECVQDMDHENMFWYRQDPGLGLRLIYFSYDVKMKEKGDIPEGYSVSREKKERFSLILESASTNQTSMYLCASTTLGGEQYFGPGTRLTVT.

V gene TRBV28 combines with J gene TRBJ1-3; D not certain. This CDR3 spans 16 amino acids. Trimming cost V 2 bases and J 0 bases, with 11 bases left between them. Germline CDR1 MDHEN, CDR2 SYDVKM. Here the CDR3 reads CASSLGGLTSGNTIYF. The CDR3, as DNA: TGTGCCAGCAGTTTAGGAGGGCTTACCTCTGGAAACACCATATATTTT.

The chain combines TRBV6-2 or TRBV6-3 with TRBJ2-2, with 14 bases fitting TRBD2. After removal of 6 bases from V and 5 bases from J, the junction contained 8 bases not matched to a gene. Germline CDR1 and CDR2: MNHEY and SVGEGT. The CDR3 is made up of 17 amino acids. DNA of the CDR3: TGTGCCAGCAGCTCGACGCGGACTAGCGGGAGGACCGGGGAGCTGTTTTTT. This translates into CASSSTRTSGRTGELFF.

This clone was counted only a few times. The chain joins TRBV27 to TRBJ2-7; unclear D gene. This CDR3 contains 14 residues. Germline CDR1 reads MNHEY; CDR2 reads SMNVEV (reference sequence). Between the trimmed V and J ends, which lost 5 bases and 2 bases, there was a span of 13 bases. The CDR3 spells CASSPHGPTYEQYF. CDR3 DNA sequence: TGTGCCAGCAGTCCACATGGGCCAACCTACGAGCAGTACTTC.

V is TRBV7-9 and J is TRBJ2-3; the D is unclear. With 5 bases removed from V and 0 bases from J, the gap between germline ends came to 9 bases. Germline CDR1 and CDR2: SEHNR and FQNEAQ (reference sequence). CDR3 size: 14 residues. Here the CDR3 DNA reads TGTGCCAGCAGCCCCACCACTAGCACAGATACGCAGTATTTT. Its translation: CASSPTTSTDTQYF.

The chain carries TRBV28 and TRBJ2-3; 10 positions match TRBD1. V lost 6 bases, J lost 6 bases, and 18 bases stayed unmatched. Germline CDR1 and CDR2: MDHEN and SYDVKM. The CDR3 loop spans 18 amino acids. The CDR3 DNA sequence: TGTGCCAGCAGCACCCCCAAAAGACAGGGGGCTTCTGAGGATACGCAGTATTTT. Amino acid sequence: CASSTPKRQGASEDTQYF.

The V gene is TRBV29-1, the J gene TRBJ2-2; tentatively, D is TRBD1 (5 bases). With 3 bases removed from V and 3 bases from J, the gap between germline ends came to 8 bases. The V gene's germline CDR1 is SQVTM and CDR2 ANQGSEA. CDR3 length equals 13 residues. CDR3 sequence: CSVEGRHTGELFF. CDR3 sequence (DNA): TGCAGCGTTGAGGGGCGGCACACCGGGGAGCTGTTTTTT.

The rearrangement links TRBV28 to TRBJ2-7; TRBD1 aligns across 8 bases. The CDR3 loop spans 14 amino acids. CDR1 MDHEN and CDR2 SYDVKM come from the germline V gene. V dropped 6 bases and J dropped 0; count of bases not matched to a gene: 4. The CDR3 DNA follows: TGTGCCAGCAGGGACAGGGAAAGCTCCTACGAGCAGTACTTC. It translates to CASRDRESSYEQYF.

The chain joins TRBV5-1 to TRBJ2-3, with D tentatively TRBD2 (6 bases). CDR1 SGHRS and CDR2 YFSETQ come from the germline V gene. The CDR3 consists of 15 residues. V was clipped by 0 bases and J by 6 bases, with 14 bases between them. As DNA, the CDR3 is TGCGCCAGCAGCTTGGTCCAGGCGGCGGGGGATACGCAGTATTTT. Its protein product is CASSLVQAAGDTQYF.

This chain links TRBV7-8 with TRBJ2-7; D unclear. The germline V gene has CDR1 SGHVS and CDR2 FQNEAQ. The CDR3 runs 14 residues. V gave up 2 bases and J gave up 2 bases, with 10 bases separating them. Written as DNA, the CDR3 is TGTGCCAGCAGCTTAAATTTTATTACCTACGAGCAGTACTTC. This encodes CASSLNFITYEQYF.

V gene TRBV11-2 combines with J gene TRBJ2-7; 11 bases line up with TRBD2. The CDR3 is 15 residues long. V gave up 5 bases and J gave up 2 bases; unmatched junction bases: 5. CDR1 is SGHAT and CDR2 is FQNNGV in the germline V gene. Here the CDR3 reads CASSQGLAETYEQYF. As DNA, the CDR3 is TGTGCCAGCAGCCAGGGACTAGCGGAGACCTACGAGCAGTACTTC.

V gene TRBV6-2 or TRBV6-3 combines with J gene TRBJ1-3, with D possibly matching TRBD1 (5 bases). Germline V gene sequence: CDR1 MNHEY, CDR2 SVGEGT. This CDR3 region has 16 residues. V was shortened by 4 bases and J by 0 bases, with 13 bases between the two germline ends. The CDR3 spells CASSSDSAYSGNTIYF. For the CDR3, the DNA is TGTGCCAGCAGTTCCGACAGTGCCTACTCTGGAAACACCATATATTTT.

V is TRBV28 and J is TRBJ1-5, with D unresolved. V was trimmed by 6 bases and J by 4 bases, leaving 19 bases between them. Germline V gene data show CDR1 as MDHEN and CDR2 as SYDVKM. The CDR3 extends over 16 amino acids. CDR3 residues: CASRSQFDTVNQPQHF. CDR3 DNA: TGTGCCAGCAGAAGTCAATTTGATACGGTTAATCAGCCCCAGCATTTT.

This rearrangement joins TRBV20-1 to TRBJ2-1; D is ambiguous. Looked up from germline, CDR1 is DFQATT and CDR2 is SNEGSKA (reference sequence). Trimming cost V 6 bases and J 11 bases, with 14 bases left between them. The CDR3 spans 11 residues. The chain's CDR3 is CSATTRKQQFF. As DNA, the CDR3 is TGCAGTGCCACCACGCGGAAACAGCAGTTCTTC.

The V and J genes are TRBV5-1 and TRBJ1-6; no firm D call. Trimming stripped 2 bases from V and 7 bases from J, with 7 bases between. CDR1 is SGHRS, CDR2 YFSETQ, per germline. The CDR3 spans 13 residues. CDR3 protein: CASSFTENSPLHF. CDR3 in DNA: TGCGCCAGCAGCTTCACGGAGAATTCACCCCTCCACTTT.

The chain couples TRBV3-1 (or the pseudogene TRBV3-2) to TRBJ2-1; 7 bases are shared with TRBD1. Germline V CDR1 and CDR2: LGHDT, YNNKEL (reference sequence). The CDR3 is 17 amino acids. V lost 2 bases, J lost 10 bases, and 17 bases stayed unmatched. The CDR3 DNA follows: TGTGCCAGCAGCCAACAATACCTGGGACAGTGGGAGCGAGAGCAGTTCTTC. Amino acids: CASSQQYLGQWEREQFF.

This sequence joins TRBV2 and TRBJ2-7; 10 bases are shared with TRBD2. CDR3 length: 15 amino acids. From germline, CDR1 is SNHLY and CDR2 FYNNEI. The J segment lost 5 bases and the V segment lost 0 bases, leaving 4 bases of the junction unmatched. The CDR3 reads CASSEAAGGPNEQYF. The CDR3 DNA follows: TGTGCCAGCAGTGAAGCAGCGGGAGGGCCCAACGAGCAGTACTTC.

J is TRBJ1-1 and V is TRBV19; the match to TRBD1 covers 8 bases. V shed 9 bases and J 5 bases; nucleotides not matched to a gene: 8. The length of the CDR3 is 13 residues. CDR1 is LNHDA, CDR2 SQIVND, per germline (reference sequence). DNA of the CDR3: TGTGCCAGCGCGCAGGGGGCGTGGACTGAAGCTTTCTTT. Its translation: CASAQGAWTEAFF.

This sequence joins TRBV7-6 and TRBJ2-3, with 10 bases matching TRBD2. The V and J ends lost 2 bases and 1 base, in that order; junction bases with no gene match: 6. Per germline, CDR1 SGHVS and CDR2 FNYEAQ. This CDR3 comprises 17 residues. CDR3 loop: CASSLQTSGLGTDTQYF. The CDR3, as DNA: TGTGCCAGCAGCTTACAGACTAGCGGGCTGGGCACAGATACGCAGTATTTT.